This T cell receptor beta chain was observed in a study of CD8+ T cells in alopecia areata. Following RNA extraction, reverse transcription yielded cDNA that acted as the sequencing template. This table comes from immunoSEQ multiplex PCR, and its TCRdb copy is limited to in-frame clones, with some not included. Counted here are 95,000 to 110,000 clones, roughly half occurring once; the ten biggest clones make up 8.8%. Source material: CD4+ T cells sorted from blood. The origin of this receptor is a human donor in good health.

CDR3 sequence: CATSRAGGGTDTQYF. CDR3 nucleotide sequence: TGTGCCACCAGCAGAGCGGGGGGCGGGACAGATACGCAGTATTTT. This sequence joins TRBV15 and TRBJ2-3; D perhaps matches TRBD2 (7 bases). Per the germline V gene, CDR1 is LNHNV and CDR2 is YYDKDF (reference sequence). The CDR3 totals 15 residues. Between the trimmed V and J ends, which lost 1 base and 3 bases, there was a span of 11 bases.